The 21 T cell receptor beta chains given below trace back to one sample, sequenced in a study of read filtering for tumor transcriptome and immune sequencing. From 350 to 500 ng of RNA, a library with molecular barcoded alpha/delta and beta/gamma adaptors was made. MiXCR was run by TCRdb on the reads, yielding one entry per CDR3 protein. The sample carries 62,000 or so distinct CDR3 sequences, around 13% recorded once. Sequenced sample: a population of CD138-negative cells sorted from bone marrow. The receptors were gathered from a donor at least 40 years old with multiple myeloma.

This clonotype was recorded at least ten times. V gene TRBV6-5 combines with J gene TRBJ1-1, with 7 positions matching TRBD1. The junction had 11 bases not matched to a gene; V was cut back by 8 bases and J by 5 bases. The germline V gene encodes CDR1 MNHEY and CDR2 SVGAGI. The CDR3 has 14 residues. The CDR3 is CASGIDRVGTEAFF. The DNA for the CDR3 is TGTGCCAGCGGGATTGACAGGGTTGGAACTGAAGCTTTCTTT.

This clonotype was found many times. The rearrangement uses TRBV7-9 and TRBJ1-5; D is unclear. Trimming removed 1 base at V and 5 bases at J, with 6 bases between. Germline assignment: CDR1 SEHNR and CDR2 FQNEAQ (reference sequence). CDR3 size: 13 residues. The CDR3 DNA follows: TGTGCCAGCAGCTTAGGCGGGGATCAGCCCCAGCATTTT. Translated, it gives CASSLGGDQPQHF.

This clonotype has a handful of counts. The chain uses TRBV20-1 and TRBJ2-1, with a possible D match to TRBD2 (6 bases). V was clipped by 3 bases and J by 15 bases, with 12 bases between them. The germline gives CDR1 DFQATT, CDR2 SNEGSKA (reference sequence). CDR3 length: 10 residues. This CDR3 reads CSARAGRGFF. CDR3 in DNA: TGCAGTGCTAGGGCGGGACGAGGGTTCTTC.

The chain recombines TRBV2 with TRBJ2-2; D ambiguous. The ends were cut back, 8 bases at V and 4 bases at J, with 14 bases in the middle. The germline V gene has CDR1 SNHLY and CDR2 FYNNEI. This CDR3 contains 14 residues. The CDR3 is CASRGQTVTGELFF. The CDR3 DNA follows: TGTGCCAGCCGTGGGCAAACAGTCACCGGGGAGCTGTTTTTT.

This chain connects TRBV27 to TRBJ2-5; 9 positions match TRBD2. Trimming took 3 bases from V and 9 from J; bases not matched to a gene: 11. The CDR3 extends over 15 amino acids. Germline values: CDR1 MNHEY, CDR2 SMNVEV (reference sequence). In DNA form, the CDR3 reads TGTGCCAGCAGTTTTGGGCCTGGGACTAGCACGGCCCAGTACTTC. This gives the protein CASSFGPGTSTAQYF.

Ten or more counts support this clonotype. This chain joins TRBV29-1 and TRBJ1-5, with D perhaps matching TRBD1 (5 bases). This CDR3 is built from 12 residues. Trimming shortened V by 4 bases and J by 4 bases, and 8 bases separated the two germline ends. The germline V gene has CDR1 SQVTM and CDR2 ANQGSEA. The CDR3 is CSVGGLNQPQHF. The CDR3 DNA is TGCAGCGTTGGGGGGTTGAATCAGCCCCAGCATTTT.

On this clonotype: A much more abundant neighbour one base away suggests this may be a read error. No conserved phenylalanine or tryptophan is present at the end of the CDR3, so a read error is the likely explanation. The CDR3 DNA reads TGTGCCAGCAGCTTAGGAGGACAGGGAGAAGCTTTCGTT. This gives the protein CASSLGGQGEAFV. The chain is built from TRBV11-3 and TRBJ1-1; 8 nucleotides line up with TRBD1. This CDR3 contains 13 residues. Germline CDR1 reads SGHNT; CDR2 reads YENEEA. V was clipped by 1 base and J by 8 bases; unmatched bases: 3.

This clonotype was observed at least ten times. CDR3 in amino acids: CASGDRVTEAFF. The CDR3 DNA follows: TGTGCCAGCGGCGACAGGGTCACTGAAGCTTTCTTT. The V gene is TRBV6-1, the J gene TRBJ1-1, with 7 nucleotides matching TRBD1. CDR3 size: 12 residues. Germline trimming cut 8 bases from V and 4 bases from J; bases unmatched to any gene: 4. CDR1 is MNHNS, CDR2 SASEGT, per germline.

This clonotype was detected many times. J is TRBJ2-1 and V is TRBV29-1; unclear D gene. Germline V gene data show CDR1 as SQVTM and CDR2 as ANQGSEA. V was clipped by 2 bases and J by 0 bases, with 2 bases between them. The CDR3 has 12 residues. The CDR3 spells CSVESSYNEQFF. The DNA of the CDR3 is TGCAGCGTTGAAAGCTCCTACAATGAGCAGTTCTTC.

This clonotype was recorded at least ten times. In DNA form, the CDR3 reads TGTGCCAGCAGCAAAGAAGGACAGTTCTTCGGCAATCAGCCCCAGCATTTT. Its translation is CASSKEGQFFGNQPQHF. The V gene is TRBV21-1, the J gene TRBJ1-5; the tabulated D call, TRBD1, remains unverified against the DNA. TRBV21-1 is termed a pseudogene. The CDR3 extends over 17 amino acids.

This clonotype was counted many times. The rearrangement joins TRBV20-1 to TRBJ1-5; D is unclear. Germline CDR1 is DFQATT and CDR2 is SNEGSKA (reference sequence). Trimming pared 0 bases from V and 1 base from J, leaving 13 bases between. CDR3 size: 16 residues. CDR3: CSARDNGSWSNQPQHF. CDR3 nucleotide sequence: TGCAGTGCTAGAGATAACGGCTCTTGGAGCAATCAGCCCCAGCATTTT.

As for this clonotype: A much larger clone lies one base from this, so it may be a read error. V usage is TRBV6-4 and J usage is TRBJ1-1; perhaps TRBD1 as D (6 bases). The V gene's germline CDR1 is MRHNA and CDR2 SNTAGT. Trimming stripped 7 bases from V and 9 bases from J, with 21 bases between. The CDR3 consists of 14 residues. CDR3 sequence (DNA): TGTGCCAGCACCGACAGGTTTTTGCCTCCTAAAGCTTTCTTT. Translation gives CASTDRFLPPKAFF.

This clonotype was recorded at least ten times. CDR3 bases: TGTGCCAGCAGCCAAGACTCGGGCCCTGAACTAGCGTGGTACGAGCAGTACTTC. Protein sequence: CASSQDSGPELAWYEQYF. The chain joins TRBV4-2 to TRBJ2-7; 7 bases map to TRBD2. V lost 0 bases, J lost 4 bases, and 15 bases stayed unmatched. The length of the CDR3 is 18 residues. The germline V gene has CDR1 LGHNA and CDR2 YNFKEQ.

This clonotype came up many times. This chain joins TRBV4-3 and TRBJ2-1; a weak D match, TRBD2 (5 bases). Germline values: CDR1 LGHNA, CDR2 YSLEER. V was shortened by 3 bases and J by 2 bases, with 8 bases between the two germline ends. The CDR3 runs 14 residues. Here the CDR3 reads CASSQSGPYNEQFF. For the CDR3, the DNA is TGCGCCAGCAGCCAGAGCGGCCCCTACAATGAGCAGTTCTTC.

The sample holds many counts of this clonotype. The gene calls are TRBV29-1 and TRBJ2-5; no definite D call. V was cut by 6 bases and J by 5 bases, with 16 bases left in between. CDR3 length: 13 residues. Germline V gene sequence: CDR1 SQVTM, CDR2 ANQGSEA. The CDR3 loop reads CSVAKTDMETQYF. In DNA form, the CDR3 reads TGCAGCGTCGCCAAGACTGATATGGAGACCCAGTACTTC.

This clonotype was detected a few times. The chain joins TRBV12-3 or TRBV12-4 to TRBJ2-7; 9 nucleotides line up with TRBD2. The ends lost 5 bases at V and 3 bases at J; junction bases unmatched: 8. The CDR3 sequence is 15 residues long. The CDR3 here is CASSPLAGTGYEQYF. The CDR3 bases are TGTGCCAGCAGTCCCCTAGCGGGAACGGGCTACGAGCAGTACTTC.

There are a few counts of this clonotype. Since no conserved phenylalanine or tryptophan closes the CDR3, a read error is the likely cause. V is TRBV4-2 and J is TRBJ2-7; D unresolved. Germline V CDR1 and CDR2: LGHNA, YNFKEQ. This CDR3 has 14 residues. Trimming removed 0 bases at V and 2 bases at J, with 8 bases between. The CDR3, as DNA: TGTGCCAGCAGCCAAGACGTCAGAACCTACGAGCAGTACCTC. Its translation is CASSQDVRTYEQYL.

This clonotype was recorded many times. The V and J genes are TRBV13 and TRBJ2-7; no clear D. V dropped 3 bases and J dropped 3 bases, with 12 bases sitting between them. The CDR3 loop spans 14 amino acids. From germline, CDR1 is PRHDT and CDR2 FYEKMQ (reference sequence). The CDR3 DNA reads TGTGCCAGCAGCTTCGGCCGGATAAGCTACGAGCAGTACTTC. Translated, it gives CASSFGRISYEQYF.

Ten or more counts support this clonotype. The chain carries TRBV4-3 and TRBJ2-3; D call uncertain. The CDR3 extends over 14 amino acids. Trimming took off 0 bases at V and 3 bases at J, with 7 bases between the two ends. Germline values: CDR1 LGHNA, CDR2 YSLEER. CDR3 coding DNA: TGCGCCAGCAGCCAAGATGACGGGACAGATACGCAGTATTTT. Its protein is CASSQDDGTDTQYF.

This clonotype came up a few times. V is TRBV7-2 and J is TRBJ2-5; 9 bases agree with TRBD2. Germline trimming cut 1 base from V and 4 bases from J; bases unmatched to any gene: 4. CDR1 and CDR2 (germline): SGHTA, FQGNSA. The CDR3 length is 15 residues. In nucleotides, the CDR3 is TGTGCCAGCAGCTTAGTGTCACTAGCGGGAGAGACCCAGTACTTC. Its protein is CASSLVSLAGETQYF.

This clonotype occurred many times. The chain employs TRBV20-1 and TRBJ2-3; 9 nucleotides match TRBD2. V shed 3 bases and J 3 bases; nucleotides not matched to a gene: 10. The CDR3 length is 16 residues. CDR1 is DFQATT and CDR2 is SNEGSKA in the germline V gene (reference sequence). The CDR3 loop is CSARGASGIRTDTQYF. CDR3 in DNA: TGCAGTGCTAGGGGTGCTAGCGGGATTAGGACAGATACGCAGTATTTT.